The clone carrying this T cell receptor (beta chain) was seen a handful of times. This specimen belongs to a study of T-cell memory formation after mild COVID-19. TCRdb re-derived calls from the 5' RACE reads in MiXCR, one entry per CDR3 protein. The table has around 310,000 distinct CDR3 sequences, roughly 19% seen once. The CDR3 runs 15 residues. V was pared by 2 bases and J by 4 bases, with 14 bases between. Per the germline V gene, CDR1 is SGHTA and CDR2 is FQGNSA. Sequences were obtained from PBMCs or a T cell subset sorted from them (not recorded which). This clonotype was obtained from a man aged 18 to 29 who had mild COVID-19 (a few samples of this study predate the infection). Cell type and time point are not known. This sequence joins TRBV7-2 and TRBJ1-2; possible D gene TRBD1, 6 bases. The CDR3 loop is CASSLLDRLSYGYTF. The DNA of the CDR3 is TGTGCCAGCAGCTTACTGGACAGACTTAGCTATGGCTACACCTTC.